This TCR beta chain was identified during a study of T cells in Graves' hyperthyroidism and ophthalmopathy. Amplified regions were TCR beta CDR3 sequences from RNA transcripts. When the TCR CDR3 underwent first-round RT-PCR, the HTBI primer set was used. Each CDR3 protein gets one entry after TCRdb re-called the multiplex PCR reads with MiXCR. The table includes around 290,000 distinct CDR3 sequences, about 18% detected once. Uncontrolled infection, other autoimmune disease, pregnancy or lactation disqualified patients from enrolment. This clonotype was seen many times. Trimming cost V 5 bases and J 6 bases, with 13 bases left between them. The CDR3 has 13 residues. CDR1 is SEHNR, CDR2 FQNEAQ, per germline (reference sequence).

The sequencing input was blood. V usage is TRBV7-9 and J usage is TRBJ1-2; D gene ambiguous. The sequence derives from an older woman with Graves' ophthalmopathy. The CDR3 sequence: CASSLKDYDGYTF. The CDR3 nucleotides are TGTGCCAGCAGCCTTAAAGATTACGATGGCTACACCTTC.